The next 17 T cell receptor beta chains were all read from a single sample in a study of blood T cells in healthy people across ages. The authors ran a second PCR of 7 to 11 cycles using a sample-barcoded 5' primer and a J-beta primer mix. From the 5' RACE reads, TCRdb called clonotypes with MiXCR, one entry per CDR3 protein. Of about 1.5 million distinct CDR3 sequences listed, approximately 42% are singletons. Source material: blood. Every receptor here comes from a woman aged 18-29 years in good health.

V usage is TRBV4-1 and J usage is TRBJ2-7; TRBD2 matches 8 bases. The V segment lost 4 bases and the J segment 0 bases; nucleotides outside the gene matches: 5. The CDR3 length is 15 residues. Germline CDR1 is MGHRA and CDR2 is YSYEKL. CDR3 residues: CASSPTSEPSYEQYF. The CDR3 region has the DNA TGCGCCAGCAGCCCGACTAGCGAACCCTCCTACGAGCAGTACTTC.

This clonotype came up a few times. The chain has TRBV9 and TRBJ2-7, with 7 positions matching TRBD1. This CDR3 has 16 residues. Trimming cost V 0 bases and J 2 bases; bases outside gene matches: 8. Looked up from germline, CDR1 is SGDLS and CDR2 is YYNGEE. The CDR3, as DNA: TGTGCCAGCAGCGTAGGTGAGGGGGCTACAACCTACGAGCAGTACTTC. This translates into CASSVGEGATTYEQYF.

There are a few counts of this clonotype. The chain recombines TRBV27 with TRBJ2-3, with TRBD2 identical over 10 bases. This CDR3 is 13 amino acids long. V lost 1 base and J lost 12; bases outside the gene matches: 4. Germline loops: CDR1 MNHEY, CDR2 SMNVEV (reference sequence). Written as DNA, the CDR3 is TGTGCCAGCAGTTTATGGACTAGCGGCTTCCAGTATTTT. This codes for CASSLWTSGFQYF.

This clonotype has a handful of counts. J is TRBJ1-6 and V is TRBV20-1; D unclear. Trimming removed 3 bases from V and 6 bases from J, with 9 bases in between. The CDR3 contains 13 residues. The germline V gene encodes CDR1 DFQATT and CDR2 SNEGSKA (reference sequence). The CDR3 DNA is TGCAGTGCTAGCGGGCAGTCTAATTCACCCCTCCACTTT. This gives the protein CSASGQSNSPLHF.

The chain is built from TRBV20-1 and TRBJ2-3, with D possibly TRBD2 on 5 matching bases. This CDR3 region has 15 residues. Trimming shortened V by 3 bases and J by 2 bases, and 15 bases separated the two germline ends. The germline CDR1 and CDR2 sequences are DFQATT and SNEGSKA (reference sequence). The CDR3 sequence: CSASEDGIYTDTQYF. The CDR3, as DNA: TGCAGTGCTAGTGAAGACGGGATCTACACAGATACGCAGTATTTT.

In nucleotides, the CDR3 is TGTGCCAGCGGTCTGCGGAACAATAATTCACCCCTCCACTTT. It encodes CASGLRNNNSPLHF. The chain is built from TRBV12-3 or TRBV12-4 and TRBJ1-6; D unresolved. Deletions cut 8 bases from V and 5 bases from J, with 13 bases between. The CDR3 has 14 amino acids.

This rearrangement joins TRBV12-3 or TRBV12-4 to TRBJ2-1; perhaps TRBD2 as D (7 bases). The DNA matches TRBJ2-7 better at its end, which makes the J call doubtful. The CDR3 loop spans 15 amino acids. CDR3 loop: CASSPGGGAYNEQYF. The CDR3 bases are TGTGCCAGCAGTCCTGGAGGGGGGGCCTACAATGAGCAGTACTTC.

The gene calls are TRBV20-1 and TRBJ1-2; D possibly corresponds to TRBD1 (5 bases). Between the trimmed V and J ends, which lost 1 base and 7 bases, there was a span of 10 bases. The germline V gene encodes CDR1 DFQATT and CDR2 SNEGSKA (reference sequence). The CDR3 runs 12 residues. The CDR3 DNA reads as TGCAGTGCTAGAGCAGGGAATGCTGGCTACACCTTC. It specifies CSARAGNAGYTF.

This clonotype was detected only a few times. The chain recombines TRBV18 with TRBJ2-3, with D hard to call. The CDR3 contains 13 residues. Germline V gene lookup returns CDR1 KGHSH and CDR2 LQKENI. V was trimmed by 0 bases and J by 4 bases, leaving 5 bases between them. CDR3 sequence reads: CASSPPMPDTQYF. The CDR3 region has the DNA TGTGCCAGCTCACCACCGATGCCAGATACGCAGTATTTT.

This clonotype was seen repeatedly, ten times or more. V gene TRBV4-3 combines with J gene TRBJ1-6; D is ambiguous. The CDR3 totals 16 residues. Trimming shortened V by 0 bases and J by 0 bases, and 6 bases separated the two germline ends. Germline CDR1 is LGHNA and CDR2 is YSLEER. The CDR3 DNA reads TGCGCCAGCAGCCAAGATCCGGGCTCCTATAATTCACCCCTCCACTTT. It yields the protein CASSQDPGSYNSPLHF.

This clonotype has at least ten counts. The chain is built from TRBV6-2 or TRBV6-3 and TRBJ2-3; D is undetermined. The CDR3 contains 12 residues. Germline CDR1 reads MNHEY; CDR2 reads SVGEGT. The V and J ends lost 0 bases and 4 bases respectively, with 2 bases between them. This CDR3 reads CASSYSSDTQYF. The CDR3, as DNA: TGTGCCAGCAGTTACTCATCAGATACGCAGTATTTT.

This clonotype was counted only a few times. The V call is TRBV7-9, the J call TRBJ1-4, with 7 bases that match TRBD1. V was pared by 5 bases and J by 0 bases, with 9 bases of the junction left unmatched. Germline CDR1 is SEHNR and CDR2 is FQNEAQ (reference sequence). The CDR3 extends over 17 amino acids. This CDR3 reads CASSPTGQATTNEKLFF. For the CDR3, the DNA is TGTGCCAGCAGCCCCACCGGACAGGCTACAACTAATGAAAAACTGTTTTTT. Filled out from reference TRBV7-9 and TRBJ1-4, the complete variable domain reads DTGVSQNPRHKITKRGQNVTFRCDPISEHNRLYWYRQTLGQGPEFLTYFQNEAQLEKSRLLSDRFSAERPKGSFSTLEIQRTEQGDSAMYLCASSPTGQATTNEKLFFGSGTQLSVL.

The chain carries TRBV7-3 and TRBJ2-3; a possible D gene is TRBD2 (6 bases). The ends were cut back, 6 bases at V and 4 bases at J, with 17 bases in the middle. The CDR3 extends over 15 amino acids. Germline values: CDR1 SGHTA, CDR2 FQGTGA. CDR3 loop: CASRRRLVGSDTQYF. In DNA form, the CDR3 reads TGTGCCAGCAGACGACGACTAGTCGGCTCAGATACGCAGTATTTT.

This clonotype has more than one count but fewer than ten. The chain employs TRBV7-6 and TRBJ2-1; 14 nucleotides match TRBD2. The CDR3 length is 17 residues. Germline V gene sequence: CDR1 SGHVS, CDR2 FNYEAQ. The V gene end was trimmed by 5 bases and the J gene end by 8 bases; junction bases not matched to a gene: 11. The CDR3 reads CASSLRGTSGRTDEQFF. The CDR3 nucleotides are TGTGCCAGCAGCCTCCGGGGGACTAGCGGGAGAACAGATGAGCAGTTCTTC.

This clonotype came up a few times. V and J are TRBV2 and TRBJ1-2; 12 positions agree with TRBD1. V trimming: 8 bases; J trimming: 8 bases; junction bases outside the gene matches: 12. In germline, CDR1 is SNHLY, CDR2 FYNNEI. CDR3 size: 15 residues. The CDR3 coding sequence is TGTGCCAGCGGTCCGTCCGGGACAGGGGGCGACGGCTACACCTTC. It codes for CASGPSGTGGDGYTF.

The CDR3 DNA sequence: TGTGCCAGCAGCTCCCCTATCGGCGGGTTTCGAGAGACCCAGTACTTC. Its protein product is CASSSPIGGFRETQYF. The rearrangement joins TRBV7-2 to TRBJ2-5; TRBD2 might be the D (5 bases). The CDR3 sequence is 16 residues long. V gave up 4 bases and J gave up 4 bases, with 19 bases separating them. CDR1 is SGHTA and CDR2 is FQGNSA in the germline V gene.

This clonotype has just a few counts. The gene calls are TRBV20-1 and TRBJ2-4, with TRBD1 identical over 9 bases. The CDR3 sequence is 13 residues long. Trimming cost V 6 bases and J 8 bases; bases outside gene matches: 8. Germline V gives CDR1 DFQATT, CDR2 SNEGSKA (reference sequence). The chain's CDR3 is CSATDRGTYIQYF. Here the CDR3 DNA reads TGCAGTGCCACGGACAGGGGAACGTACATTCAGTACTTC.